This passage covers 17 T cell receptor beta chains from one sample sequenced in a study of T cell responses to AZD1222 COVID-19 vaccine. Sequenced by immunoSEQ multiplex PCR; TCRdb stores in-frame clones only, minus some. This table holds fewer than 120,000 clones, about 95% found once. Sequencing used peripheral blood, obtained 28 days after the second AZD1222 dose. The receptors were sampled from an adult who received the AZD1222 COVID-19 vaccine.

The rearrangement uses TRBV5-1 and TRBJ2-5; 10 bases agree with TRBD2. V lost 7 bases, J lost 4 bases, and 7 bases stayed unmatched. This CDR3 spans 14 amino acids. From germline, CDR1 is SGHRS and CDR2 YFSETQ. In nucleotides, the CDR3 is TGCGCCAGCGGTCCTCGACTAGCGGGAGAGACCCAGTACTTC. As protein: CASGPRLAGETQYF.

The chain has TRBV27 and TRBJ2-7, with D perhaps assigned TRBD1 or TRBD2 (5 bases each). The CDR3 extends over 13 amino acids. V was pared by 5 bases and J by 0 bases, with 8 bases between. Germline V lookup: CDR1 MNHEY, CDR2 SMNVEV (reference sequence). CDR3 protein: CASSVGTSYEQYF. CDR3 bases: TGTGCCAGCAGTGTAGGGACCTCCTACGAGCAGTACTTC.

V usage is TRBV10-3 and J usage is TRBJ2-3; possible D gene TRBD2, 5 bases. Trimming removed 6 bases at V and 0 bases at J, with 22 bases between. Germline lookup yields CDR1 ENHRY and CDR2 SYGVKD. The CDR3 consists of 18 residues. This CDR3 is CAISETPDSMGSTDTQYF. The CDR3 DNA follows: TGTGCCATCAGCGAGACCCCGGACTCAATGGGTAGCACAGATACGCAGTATTTT.

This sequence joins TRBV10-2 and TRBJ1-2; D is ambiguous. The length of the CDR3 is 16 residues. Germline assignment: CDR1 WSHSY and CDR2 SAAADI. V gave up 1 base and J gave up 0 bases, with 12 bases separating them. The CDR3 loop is CASSELVGKSNYGYTF. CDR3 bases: TGCGCCAGCAGTGAGTTAGTGGGGAAGTCTAACTATGGCTACACCTTC.

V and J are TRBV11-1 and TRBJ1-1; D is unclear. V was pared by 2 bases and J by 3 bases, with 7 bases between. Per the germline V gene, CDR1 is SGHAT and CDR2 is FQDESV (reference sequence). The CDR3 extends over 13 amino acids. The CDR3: CASSLPLYTEAFF. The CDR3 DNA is TGTGCCAGCAGCTTACCCTTGTACACTGAAGCTTTCTTT.

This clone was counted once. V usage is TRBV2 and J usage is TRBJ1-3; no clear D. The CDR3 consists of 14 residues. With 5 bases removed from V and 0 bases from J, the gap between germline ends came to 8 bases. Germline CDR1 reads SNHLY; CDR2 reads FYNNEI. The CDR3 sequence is CASSLAISGNTIYF. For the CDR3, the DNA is TGTGCCAGCAGTTTGGCCATCTCTGGAAACACCATATATTTT.

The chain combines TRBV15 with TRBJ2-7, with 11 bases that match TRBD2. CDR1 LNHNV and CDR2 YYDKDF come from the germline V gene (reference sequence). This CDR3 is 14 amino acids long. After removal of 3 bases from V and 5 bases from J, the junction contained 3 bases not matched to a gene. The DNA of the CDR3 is TGTGCCACCAGCAGTCTAGCGGGAGGACACGAGCAGTACTTC. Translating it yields CATSSLAGGHEQYF.

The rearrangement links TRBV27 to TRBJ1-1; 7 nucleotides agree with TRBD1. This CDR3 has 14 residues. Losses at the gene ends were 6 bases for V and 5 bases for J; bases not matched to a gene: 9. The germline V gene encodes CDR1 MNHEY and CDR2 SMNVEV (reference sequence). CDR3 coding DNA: TGTGCCAGCAGCCCCCGACAGGGCTATACTGAAGCTTTCTTT. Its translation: CASSPRQGYTEAFF.

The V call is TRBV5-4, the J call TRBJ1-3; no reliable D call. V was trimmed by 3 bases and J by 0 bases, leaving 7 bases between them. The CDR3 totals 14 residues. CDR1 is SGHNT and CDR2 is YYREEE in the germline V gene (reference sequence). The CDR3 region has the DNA TGTGCCAGCAGCTCCGGGAACTCTGGAAACACCATATATTTT. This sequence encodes CASSSGNSGNTIYF.

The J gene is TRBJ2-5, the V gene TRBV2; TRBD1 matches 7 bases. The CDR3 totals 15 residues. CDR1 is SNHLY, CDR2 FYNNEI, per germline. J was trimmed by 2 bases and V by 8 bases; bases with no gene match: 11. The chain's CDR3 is CASRLSSGQQETQYF. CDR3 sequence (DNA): TGTGCCAGCCGTCTCTCTTCGGGACAGCAAGAGACCCAGTACTTC.

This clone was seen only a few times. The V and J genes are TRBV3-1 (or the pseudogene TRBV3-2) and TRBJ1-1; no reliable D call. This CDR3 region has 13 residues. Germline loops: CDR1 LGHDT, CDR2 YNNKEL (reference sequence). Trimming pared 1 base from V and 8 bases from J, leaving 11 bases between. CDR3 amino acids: CASSQGLAAEAFF. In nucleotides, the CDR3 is TGTGCCAGCAGCCAAGGGTTGGCAGCCGAAGCTTTCTTT.

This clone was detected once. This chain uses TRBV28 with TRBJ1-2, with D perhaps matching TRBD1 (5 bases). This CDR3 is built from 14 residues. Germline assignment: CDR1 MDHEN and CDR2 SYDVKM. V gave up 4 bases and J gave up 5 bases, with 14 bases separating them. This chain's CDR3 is CASSSHDSPYGYTF. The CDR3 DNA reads TGTGCCAGCAGTTCGCATGACAGCCCGTATGGCTACACCTTC.

The DNA for the CDR3 is TGTGCCAGCAGTTACTCGACATACGATGGCTACACCTTC. This sequence encodes CASSYSTYDGYTF. This chain uses TRBV6-5 with TRBJ1-2, with no clear D. Germline lookup yields CDR1 MNHEY and CDR2 SVGAGI. The CDR3 is 13 amino acids. Deletions cut 0 bases from V and 6 bases from J, with 8 bases between.

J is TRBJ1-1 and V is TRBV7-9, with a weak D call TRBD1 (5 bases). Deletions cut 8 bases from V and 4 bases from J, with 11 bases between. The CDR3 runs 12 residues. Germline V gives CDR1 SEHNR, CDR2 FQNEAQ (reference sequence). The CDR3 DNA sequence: TGTGCCAGCGGCAGGGACCCCACTGAAGCTTTCTTT. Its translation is CASGRDPTEAFF.

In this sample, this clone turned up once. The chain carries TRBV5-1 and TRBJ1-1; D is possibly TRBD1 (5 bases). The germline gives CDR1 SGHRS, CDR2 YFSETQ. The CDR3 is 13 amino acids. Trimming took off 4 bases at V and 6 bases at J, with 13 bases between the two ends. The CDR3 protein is CASSPQGHSEAFF. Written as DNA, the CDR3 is TGCGCCAGCAGCCCGCAAGGACACTCTGAAGCTTTCTTT.

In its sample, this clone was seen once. The CDR3 here is CASSPQMGDTEAFF. CDR3 nucleotides: TGTGCCAGCAGTCCACAAATGGGGGACACTGAAGCTTTCTTT. The chain has TRBV6-5 and TRBJ1-1, with D possibly TRBD1 on 5 matching bases. The CDR3 has 14 residues. Trimming left V 5 bases short and J 3 bases short, with 13 bases between. Germline V gene lookup returns CDR1 MNHEY and CDR2 SVGAGI.

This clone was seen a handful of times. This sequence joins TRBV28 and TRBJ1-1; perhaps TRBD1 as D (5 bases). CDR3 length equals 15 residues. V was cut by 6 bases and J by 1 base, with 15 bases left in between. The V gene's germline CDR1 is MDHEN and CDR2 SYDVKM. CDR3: CASSLGGKPNTEAFF. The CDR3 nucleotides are TGTGCCAGCAGCCTTGGGGGTAAACCGAACACTGAAGCTTTCTTT.